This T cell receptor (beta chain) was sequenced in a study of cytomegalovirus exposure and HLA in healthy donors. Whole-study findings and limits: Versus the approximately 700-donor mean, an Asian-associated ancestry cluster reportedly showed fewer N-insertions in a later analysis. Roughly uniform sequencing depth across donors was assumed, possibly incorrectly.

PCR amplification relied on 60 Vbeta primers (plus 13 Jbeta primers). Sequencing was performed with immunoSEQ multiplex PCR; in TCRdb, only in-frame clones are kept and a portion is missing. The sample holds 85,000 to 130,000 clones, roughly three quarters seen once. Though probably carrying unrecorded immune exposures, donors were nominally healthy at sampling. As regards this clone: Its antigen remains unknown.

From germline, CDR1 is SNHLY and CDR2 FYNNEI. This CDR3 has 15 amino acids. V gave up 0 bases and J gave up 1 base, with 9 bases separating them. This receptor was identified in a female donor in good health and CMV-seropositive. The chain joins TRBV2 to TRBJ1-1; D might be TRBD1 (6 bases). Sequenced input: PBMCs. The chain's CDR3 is CASSEARQANTEAFF. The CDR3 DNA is TGTGCCAGCAGTGAAGCGCGACAGGCGAACACTGAAGCTTTCTTT.